This T cell receptor (beta chain) was profiled in a study of cytomegalovirus exposure and HLA in healthy donors. On this clone itself: What it binds is not known.

PCR used 60 Vbeta primers and 13 Jbeta primers. Here immunoSEQ multiplex PCR was the method, and the copy in TCRdb shows in-frame clones only, minus some. The sample has 140,000 to 150,000 clones. General study findings and limits: Most TCR beta V segments were productive about 87% or about 30% of the time in an earlier analysis. Other equally common chains were less clonally expanded than HLA-associated TCR beta chains, a later analysis showed.

CDR3 size: 13 residues. V trimming: 7 bases; J trimming: 2 bases; junction bases outside the gene matches: 3. Germline V gene data show CDR1 as MNHEY and CDR2 as SMNVEV (reference sequence). The V call is TRBV27, the J call TRBJ1-1; 8 nucleotides agree with TRBD1. Sequencing input: PBMCs. The clonotype was recovered from a male donor in good health and CMV-seronegative. The CDR3 sequence: CASTDRGNTEAFF. DNA of the CDR3: TGTGCCAGCACAGACAGGGGAAACACTGAAGCTTTCTTT.